This T cell receptor beta chain is drawn from a study of blood T cell repertoires in COVID-19. Whole-study context: Samples of COVID-19 (acute and convalescent) were obtained from the United States, Italy and Spain. In each case, the material was cDNA or gDNA derived from T cells, B-cell-depleted T cells, or PBMCs.

Per the authors' pipeline: Reference gene primers were amplified, and this amplification served to estimate nucleated cell counts. Libraries were prepared by immunoSEQ multiplex PCR; TCRdb keeps only in-frame clonotypes and omits some of them. D and trimming were read from the DNA, whereas the V and J calls and clone size are those reported in that table. The table records 300,000 to 400,000 clones, about 90% of them present only once. Germline CDR1 reads SEHNR; CDR2 reads FQNEAQ (reference sequence). The CDR3 runs 18 residues. Trimming removed 5 bases from V and 4 bases from J; junction bases left unmatched: 19.

This receptor was obtained from a woman between 18 and 30 years old who had recovered from COVID-19. The J gene is TRBJ2-5, the V gene TRBV7-9, with 7 bases identical to TRBD2. Sequencing was done on a sample of peripheral blood. CDR3 sequence (DNA): TGTGCCAGCAGCACACCAAGCGGGACTGCAAACTGGAGAGAGACCCAGTACTTC. Its protein product is CASSTPSGTANWRETQYF.